Below are 6 T cell receptor beta chains sequenced from a single sample in a study of T cells in Graves' hyperthyroidism and ophthalmopathy. The CDR3 regions of TCR beta were amplified from RNA transcripts. HTBI primers were employed in a first-round RT-PCR of the TCR CDR3. In TCRdb, the multiplex PCR reads were re-called with MiXCR into one record per CDR3 protein. This sample yields over 450,000 distinct CDR3 sequences, of which under 20% are seen a single time; 17% belongs to the top ten. The sample was blood. The receptor set was obtained from a woman under 30 with Graves' ophthalmopathy.

This chain connects TRBV12-3 or TRBV12-4 to TRBJ1-6; maybe TRBD1 (5 bases). CDR3 size: 13 residues. V dropped 8 bases and J dropped 9 bases, with 14 bases sitting between them. The CDR3 sequence is CASLGSRVSPLHF. In DNA, the CDR3 is TGTGCCAGCCTAGGGAGCAGGGTTTCACCCCTCCACTTT.

This clonotype was picked up many times. The CDR3 DNA reads as TGTGCCACCAGTGACCCCGCCCCCCCATCCTACAATGAGCAGTTCTTC. Protein product: CATSDPAPPSYNEQFF. The chain links TRBV24-1 to TRBJ2-1; D is unclear. V gave up 4 bases and J gave up 1 base, with 13 bases separating them. This CDR3 region has 16 residues. Germline V gene sequence: CDR1 KGHDR, CDR2 SFDVKD.

There are many counts of this clonotype. V usage is TRBV28 and J usage is TRBJ2-7; 11 nucleotides align to TRBD2. The CDR3 covers 15 residues. After removal of 5 bases from V and 5 bases from J, the junction contained 8 bases not matched to a gene. The V gene's germline CDR1 is MDHEN and CDR2 SYDVKM. This chain's CDR3 is CASSISGRARNEQYF. The CDR3 nucleotides read TGTGCCAGCAGTATTAGCGGGAGGGCTCGTAACGAGCAGTACTTC.

In its sample, this clonotype was seen a few times. The chain employs TRBV2 and TRBJ1-3; D unresolved. V lost 5 bases and J 2 bases, leaving 13 bases between the germline ends. The CDR3 is made up of 15 amino acids. CDR1 and CDR2 (germline): SNHLY, FYNNEI. Written as DNA, the CDR3 is TGTGCCAGCAGTCAGGCCGGTCCCCCTGGAAACACCATATATTTT. It is translated as CASSQAGPPGNTIYF.

Only a few counts were recorded for this clonotype. The J gene is TRBJ2-1, the V gene TRBV27; D is perhaps TRBD2 (6 bases). Trimming stripped 3 bases from V and 14 bases from J, with 14 bases between. The CDR3 covers 12 residues. Germline-derived CDR1 and CDR2 are MNHEY and SMNVEV (reference sequence). In DNA form, the CDR3 reads TGTGCCAGCAGTTTCCTGCAGGGAGGAGAGTTCTTC. Translated, it gives CASSFLQGGEFF.

This clonotype appeared many times. The chain employs TRBV3-1 and TRBJ1-2; D is ambiguous. The CDR3 contains 17 residues. The V end lost 3 bases, the J end lost 3 bases, and 20 bases lay between the germline ends. From germline, CDR1 is LGHDT and CDR2 YNNKEL (reference sequence). The CDR3 DNA is TGTGCCAGCAGCCACCACTTTCCAAAAAGGGCTGACTATGGCTACACCTTC. It encodes CASSHHFPKRADYGYTF.